The rows below give T cell receptor beta chains drawn from one sample of a study of OX40 agonist ivuxolimab in advanced cancers. Clones were read by immunoSEQ multiplex PCR, and TCRdb kept only the in-frame ones, dropping some. This table holds approximately 130,000 clones, approximately 90% found once. Sequencing was performed on CD4+ or CD8+ T cells sorted from blood, taken in a trial of the OX40 agonist ivuxolimab. These receptors were taken from an adult with an advanced solid tumor such as melanoma, head and neck, liver or kidney cancer. Both conserved end residues are part of each CDR3. The D gene is left open where the match is weak. A clone size is listed for some rows: how often the clone was seen (once, few, many), or a class if it is expanded.

j_call d_call v_call clone_size cdr3_nt cdr3_aa
TRBJ2-1 TRBD2 TRBV5-6 - TGTGCCAGCAGCCGACCCCCGGGACTAGTCAACCATGAGCAGTTCTTC CASSRPPGLVNHEQFF
TRBJ2-7 TRBD1 TRBV18 - TGTGCCAGCTCATCTAGACAGGGGCACTACGAGCAGTACTTC CASSSRQGHYEQYF
TRBJ2-1 TRBD2 TRBV29-1 - TGCAGCGTGCCGGATATCAAAACTAGCGGGAGCAAGCAGTTCTTC CSVPDIKTSGSKQFF
TRBJ1-2 TRBD1 TRBV4-2 - TGTGCCAGCAGCCAAGAAAGGACAGGGGCCGCTTTTTCTAACTATGGCTACACCTTC CASSQERTGAAFSNYGYTF
TRBJ2-7 - TRBV2 - TGTGCCAGCAGGGAGACAGACTACGAGCAGTACTTC CASRETDYEQYF
TRBJ2-1 TRBD2 TRBV5-1 - TGCGCCAGCAGCGGGGGGACTAGCGGGAACTTCAATGAGCAGTTCTTC CASSGGTSGNFNEQFF
TRBJ2-4 - TRBV11-1 - TGTGCCACCCAGGCCATAGCCAAAAACATTCAGTACTTC CATQAIAKNIQYF
TRBJ2-7 TRBD2 TRBV2 once TGTGCCAGCAGTGTGTCTAGCGGTCTCGAGCAGTACTTC CASSVSSGLEQYF
TRBJ1-1 - TRBV29-1 once TGCAGCGTTGATGGGACAAGAACTGAAGCTTTCTTT CSVDGTRTEAFF
TRBJ2-3 - TRBV7-3 - TGTGCCAGCAGCTTAAGCGGGATAAGCACAGATACGCAGTATTTT CASSLSGISTDTQYF
TRBJ1-2 TRBD1 TRBV28 - TGTGCCAGCAGTTTACTAACCAACTCAGGACAGGGGTATGGCTACACCTTC CASSLLTNSGQGYGYTF
TRBJ2-7 - TRBV5-1 - TGCGCCAGCAGCTTCGGGACCACCCTTTTCGTGCAGTACTTC CASSFGTTLFVQYF
TRBJ2-7 TRBD2 TRBV27 - TGTGCCAGCAGGGCGGGAGGCCTAAGCGAGCAGTACTTC CASRAGGLSEQYF
TRBJ2-7 - TRBV5-1 few TGCGCCAGCAGCTTGGGAAGCGCTGGACCCTACGAGCAGTACTTC CASSLGSAGPYEQYF
TRBJ1-2 - TRBV6-1 - TGTGCCAGCAGTGAAGTGTCAACCGTCTATGGCTACACCTTC CASSEVSTVYGYTF